These T cell receptor beta chains were read from a single sample in a study of metastatic and nonmetastatic thyroid tumors. TCRdb reprocessed the PCR reads via MiXCR. The sample carries tens of thousands of clones, over 20% recorded once. The source material was blood. All receptors come from a male donor with papillary thyroid cancer or a benign thyroid nodule (not recorded which). Some clones in this sample may be carry-over from other donors' samples. The CDR3 runs from the conserved cysteine through the conserved F or W. A D gene is named only where the DNA matches it firmly. Clone size is not always given. Where it is, it says once, few, many or a class for expanded clones.

D gene	V gene	J gene	clone size	CDR3 protein	CDR3 DNA
-	TRBV20-1	TRBJ2-1	many	CSARDLSTSGYEQFF	TGCAGTGCTAGAGACCTAAGTACTTCGGGGTATGAGCAGTTCTTC
-	TRBV5-6	TRBJ1-2	once	CASSLVGSDPLGYTF	TGTGCCAGCAGCTTGGTAGGGTCAGATCCCCTTGGCTACACCTTC
-	TRBV20-1	TRBJ2-7	many	CSASQSSYEQYF	TGCAGTGCGTCTCAGAGCTCCTACGAGCAGTACTTC
TRBD2	TRBV20-1	TRBJ2-5	many	CSARNRLAGQETQYF	TGCAGTGCCCGAAACCGACTAGCGGGGCAAGAGACCCAGTACTTC
-	TRBV5-6	TRBJ1-2	many	CASSSGTSYYGYTF	TGTGCCAGCAGCTCCGGGACATCTTACTATGGCTACACCTTC
-	TRBV19	TRBJ1-5	-	CASSILQDSNQPQHF	TGTGCCAGTAGTATACTGCAGGATAGTAATCAGCCCCAGCATTTT
-	TRBV19	TRBJ2-7	-	CASSTLEVPYYEQYF	TGTGCCAGTAGTACATTAGAAGTCCCATATTACGAGCAGTACTTC
-	TRBV6-2/TRBV6-3	TRBJ2-5	many	CASSYSDGETQYF	TGTGCCAGCAGTTACTCAGACGGGGAGACCCAGTACTTC
TRBD1	TRBV27	TRBJ2-5	-	CASRFAGTEGETQYF	TGTGCCAGCAGATTTGCCGGGACAGAGGGAGAGACCCAGTACTTC
-	TRBV20-1	TRBJ2-3	many	CSARDPETGTDTQYF	TGCAGTGCTAGAGATCCGGAAACGGGCACAGATACGCAGTATTTT
-	TRBV30	TRBJ2-7	-	CAWSVPREPYEQYF	TGTGCCTGGAGTGTACCTCGGGAGCCCTACGAGCAGTACTTC
-	TRBV28	TRBJ1-1	many	CASSWPGEAFF	TGTGCCAGCAGTTGGCCGGGGGAAGCTTTCTTT
-	TRBV7-3	TRBJ2-1	many	CASSSIYRSSYNEQFF	TGTGCCAGCAGCTCTATCTACAGGAGCTCCTACAATGAGCAGTTCTTC
-	TRBV19	TRBJ2-5	-	CASSTDSNQETQYF	TGTGCCAGTAGTACTGACAGCAACCAAGAGACCCAGTACTTC
-	TRBV20-1	TRBJ2-7	many	CSARGGFSYEQYF	TGCAGTGCTAGAGGCGGGTTTTCCTACGAGCAGTACTTC
TRBD1	TRBV28	TRBJ1-6	-	CASIKDREGSPIHF	TGTGCTAGCATCAAGGACAGGGAGGGCTCACCCATCCACTTT
-	TRBV20-1	TRBJ1-4	many	CSAEGTARNEKLFF	TGCAGTGCGGAGGGAACTGCGCGAAATGAAAAACTGTTTTTT